This TCR beta chain was captured by sequencing in a study of identical twins (dated by TCRdb to about 2016). In terms of the full investigation: TCR alpha and beta repertoires from monozygotic twins, unrelated adults of various ages and cord blood were deep-sequenced to test whether fetal clonotypes persist. To rule out contamination, replicate twin experiments were performed at different times with different library preparation protocols.

The germline V gene encodes CDR1 SGHDN and CDR2 FVKESK. The cysteine opens and the phenylalanine closes a CDR3 of 13 amino acids. CDR3 DNA only is kept here, 39 bases in frame from base 1. The junction shows trimming of 8 bases on V and 7 bases on J, plus 15 bases between the germline ends. Libraries were constructed by 5' RACE. The instrument given in TCRdb is Illumina HiSeq 2000. Template switching introduced a universal primer binding site; the final cDNA contained a unique molecular identifier, enabling accurate counting of TCR cDNA molecules. First-strand cDNA for TCR alpha and beta chains was synthesized from specific primers in the conserved constant-segment region. To control for contamination, every cDNA library carried two barcodes: a SMART-Mk sample barcode plus Illumina barcodes. TruSeq adapter sequences, together with Illumina sample barcodes, were added in two successive PCR steps. Sequencing of the TCR alpha and beta cDNA libraries was done on the Illumina HiSeq platform using custom primers. The source study handled its data this way. Raw reads were processed with MiGEC to extract unique molecular identifiers, and MiXCR was used to determine CDR3 positions. For each individual, recombination models were inferred using an EM algorithm with the repgenHMM and IGoR tools. Shared clonotypes were analyzed with the tcR package in R, and sharing was normalized by the product of cloneset sizes. To study raw recombination without the effects of thymic and clonal selection, out-of-frame nonproductive sequences were analyzed. In-frame beta chains were kept once TCRdb had trimmed the public reads at Q25 with fastp and called clones with MiXCR. A single entry per CDR3 protein holds the most common genes and DNA from its merged rows. V and J calls and clone size were set by TCRdb, not the authors. The sample records roughly 500,000 distinct CDR3 sequences, 22% of which are singletons. The ten most abundant clones make up roughly 0.9% of the sample.

The paper as a whole reports these results and caveats: Conclusions relied on cross-sectional statistical analysis, since the same donors could not be followed over many years. The excess sharing between twins in beta out-of-frame sequences was weaker because fewer shared sequences reduced the signal-to-noise ratio. In monozygotic twins, out-of-frame TCR alpha sharing was systematically underestimated by recombination models, although the models agreed with sharing between unrelated individuals. Zero-insertion analyses could be partly confounded by invariant T cells such as MAIT and iNKT, though diverse VJ usage argued against such confounding for most clonotypes. Out-of-frame TCR alpha sequences shared between twins showed an excess of low generation-probability sequences compared with coincidental sharing between unrelated individuals. Abundant cord blood beta clonotypes had fewer insertions, young adult naive repertoires showed a similar but weaker trend, and memory repertoires showed no such trend.

Concerning this clonotype: What this receptor recognizes is not known. No clone much larger than this one lies a single base away; base qualities are absent.

Every donor was a healthy Caucasian. The twin cohort comprised three pairs of female monozygotic twins, all aged roughly 18 to 29 years. Positive isolation kits from Invitrogen were used to isolate CD4+ and CD8+ T cell populations. These sequences were also reported in another study, on T cells expressing NK-cell markers. In that second paper, the authors write: Three sorted T-cell subsets (CD3+CD56+NKG2C+, CD3+CD56+NKG2C- and CD3+CD56-NKG2C+) from several donors had their TCR beta-chain repertoires profiled. Among the eight sequenced donors, seven were HCMV-seropositive and one was HCMV-seronegative. To restrict sorting to alphabetaTCR-expressing T cells, an anti-gammadeltaTCR antibody was added in several experiments. In a handful of donors, the dominant CD3+CD56+NKG2C+ clonotypes were among the top 10 CD8+ clonotypes and accounted for about 1.0-7.5% of CD8+ T cells. Those dominant clonotypes were again the most abundant among CD3+CD56-NKG2C+ cells in a handful of donors, at roughly 28.3-60.1%. Whether the expanded NKG2C-expressing T cell clones were specific for HCMV antigens remained unclear. Randomly selected healthy volunteers, three men and five women, were used as the eight sequenced donors. A commercial ELISA kit detecting HCMV-specific IgG in serum was used to determine HCMV serostatus. Reads were demultiplexed and grouped by UMI with MIGEC, and clonotypes were assembled and quantified with MiTCR. Only TCR cDNA sequences supported by at least two reads were kept to exclude erroneous sequences. The tcR package was used for downstream repertoire analysis, with clonotypes matched between fractions based on CDR3 nucleotide sequence plus V segment. VDJmatch was used to annotate antigen specificity against VDJdb, with one amino acid substitution in CDR3 permitted.

The chain links TRBV14 with TRBJ1-5; the D gene identity is not certain. The sequence came from a woman aged 18-29 years in good health. Input material: CD4+ T cells sorted from blood. In nucleotides, the sequence is TGTGCCAGCTCACCCGAGGTTGCCCAGCCCCAGCATTTT. Its protein reads: CASSPEVAQPQHF.